This T cell receptor beta chain was profiled in a study of T-cell reconstitution after alpha-beta-depleted transplantation in children (dated by TCRdb to the mid-2010s). Broadly, across the study: T-cell immune reconstitution after TCRalphabeta/CD19-depleted allogeneic hematopoietic cell transplantation in children was quantitatively tracked in the study by means of TCR repertoire profiling.

This clonotype was seen many times. The specificity of this receptor is unknown. Within one base of it there is no much larger clone, and no base qualities were kept. From its cysteine to its phenylalanine, the CDR3 spans 15 amino acids. Just CDR3 DNA is preserved here, 45 bases in frame from base 1. The germline V gene sets CDR1 to SGHAT and CDR2 to FQNNGV. V sheds 0 bases and J sheds 0 bases, leaving 7 bases between their ends. Library preparation used PCR. The sample was run on an Illumina HiSeq 2500. TCR library preparation used molecular barcoding, with unique molecular identifiers applied to normalize quantification of the TCRbeta repertoire. TCRdb applied fastp at Q25 and MiXCR to the public reads, then kept only in-frame beta chains. One record per CDR3 amino acid sequence lists the most common genes and DNA. The sample profile shows approximately 83,000 distinct CDR3 sequences; 12% of them were found once. The biggest ten clones account for about 15% of the sample.

The sample was PBMCs from the stem cell graft donor, taken from the stem cell graft. This sequence was found in a human donor who donated a stem cell graft to a child with inherited bone marrow failure. This chain is built from TRBV11-2 and TRBJ2-3; no D gene call is confident. The CDR3 protein: CASSLEHSSTDTQYF. The DNA is TGTGCCAGCAGCTTAGAGCATTCGAGCACAGATACGCAGTATTTT.